Judged by abundance, the clone carrying this TCR beta chain is medium-sized. The antigen remains unidentified. This entry comes from a study of prognosis after radiotherapy for stage I lung cancer. As for the study in general: No patient received concurrent therapy with stereotactic body radiotherapy. Study outcomes and limitations: Shannon entropy after stereotactic body radiation therapy was lower in patients who developed distant metastases. Gene usage of TRBV and TRBJ reportedly differed between patients with and without metastases. A determination of whether the expanded TCR clones were tumor-specific was not made.

Germline V gene sequence: CDR1 KGHDR, CDR2 SFDVKD. The V segment lost 4 bases and the J segment 12 bases; nucleotides outside the gene matches: 12. The CDR3 is made up of 15 amino acids. From genomic DNA, two-round multiplex PCR was used to amplify TCR beta CDR3. Amplification in first-round PCR relied on primers specific to each TRBV and TRBJ gene. A single record per CDR3 protein comes from TCRdb applying MiXCR to the multiplex PCR reads. The sample has 20,000 to 25,000 distinct CDR3 sequences; 40% are singletons. This clonotype was sampled from a donor over 45 with non-small cell lung cancer. Sequencing was performed on PBMCs, taken before or after stereotactic body radiation therapy (not recorded which). The chain is built from TRBV24-1 and TRBJ2-1; 9 bases are a match to TRBD1. The DNA for the CDR3 is TGTGCCACCAGTGAACCGGGACAGGGCGGCTTTACGCAGTTCTTC. Translating it yields CATSEPGQGGFTQFF.